These 23 T cell receptor beta chains came from one sample sequenced in a study of cytomegalovirus exposure and HLA in healthy donors. The PCR was carried out with 60 Vbeta primers and 13 Jbeta primers. Generated by immunoSEQ multiplex PCR, the TCRdb table keeps only in-frame clones and is missing some. The repertoire holds 100,000 or so clones, with 78% as singletons. Sequencing input: PBMCs. These receptors all come from a man aged 25-45 years in good health and CMV-seronegative.

This clone was picked up one time. The CDR3 DNA sequence: TGTGCCAGCAGCGTAGAACAGGCGGGGGGCTACACCTTC. Translation gives CASSVEQAGGYTF. This chain links TRBV9 with TRBJ1-2; D perhaps matches TRBD1 (5 bases). Trimming removed 0 bases at V and 8 bases at J, with 11 bases between. The CDR3 length is 13 residues. Germline V gene sequence: CDR1 SGDLS, CDR2 YYNGEE.

The rearrangement joins TRBV29-1 to TRBJ2-5; perhaps TRBD2 as D (5 bases). Germline CDR1 SQVTM, CDR2 ANQGSEA. The length of the CDR3 is 15 residues. V gave up 1 base and J gave up 5 bases, with 17 bases separating them. CDR3 loop: CSVEGRWPRWETQYF. The CDR3 DNA follows: TGCAGCGTTGAAGGGAGGTGGCCGCGGTGGGAGACCCAGTACTTC. The full variable domain, its missing parts supplied by reference TRBV29-1 and TRBJ2-5, is SAVISQKPSRDICQRGTSLTIQCQVDSQVTMMFWYRQQPGQSLTLIATANQGSEATYESGFVIDKFPISRPNLTFSTLTVSNMSPEDSSIYLCSVEGRWPRWETQYFGPGTRLLVL.

This clone was observed a handful of times. The V and J genes are TRBV18 and TRBJ1-6, with D unresolved. Germline V gene sequence: CDR1 KGHSH, CDR2 LQKENI. CDR3 size: 15 residues. The ends were cut back, 3 bases at V and 0 bases at J, with 6 bases in the middle. The CDR3, as DNA: TGTGCCAGCTCACCGGAGTTCTCCTATAATTCACCCCTCCACTTT. Its translation is CASSPEFSYNSPLHF. Based on the CDR3 plus reference TRBV18 and TRBJ1-6, the full variable domain is NAGVMQNPRHLVRRRGQEARLRCSPMKGHSHVYWYRQLPEEGLKFMVYLQKENIIDESGMPKERFSAEFPKEGPSILRIQQVVRGDSAAYFCASSPEFSYNSPLHFGNGTRLTVT.

With respect to this clone: One end of the junction fails to match germline, which may point to a read error. The chain joins TRBV7-7 to TRBJ2-1; 8 positions agree with TRBD2. The CDR3 is 15 residues long. Germline V gene lookup returns CDR1 SSHAT and CDR2 FNYEAQ (reference sequence). The DNA of the CDR3 is TGTGCTAGCAGCTTTGGTCTAGCGGGTTACAATGAGCAGTTCTTC. Its protein product is CASSFGLAGYNEQFF.

The chain combines TRBV5-1 with TRBJ2-5, with D possibly TRBD1 on 6 matching bases. The CDR3 has 14 residues. Looked up from germline, CDR1 is SGHRS and CDR2 is YFSETQ. Trimming shortened V by 4 bases and J by 5 bases, and 15 bases separated the two germline ends. For the CDR3, the DNA is TGCGCCAGCAGCATGGGCAGGGGAAGGGAGACCCAGTACTTC. Encoded protein: CASSMGRGRETQYF.

This clone was found a few times. The V gene is TRBV28, the J gene TRBJ2-6; a possible D gene is TRBD1 (8 bases). The germline gives CDR1 MDHEN, CDR2 SYDVKM. This CDR3 has 17 amino acids. The V and J ends lost 8 bases and 0 bases respectively, with 17 bases between them. The CDR3 loop reads CASGFTGGASGANVLTF. CDR3 DNA sequence: TGTGCCAGCGGGTTTACAGGGGGGGCCTCTGGGGCCAACGTCCTGACTTTC.

The chain joins TRBV2 to TRBJ2-1; 7 bases fit TRBD2. Looked up from germline, CDR1 is SNHLY and CDR2 is FYNNEI. J gave up 8 bases and V 4 bases, and 23 bases lay outside the gene matches. This CDR3 has 19 residues. CDR3 loop: CASSGGGRGWIGGFHEQFF. The CDR3 bases are TGTGCCAGCAGTGGGGGGGGAAGAGGATGGATCGGTGGTTTCCATGAGCAGTTCTTC.

The gene calls are TRBV6-5 and TRBJ2-1, with D possibly matching TRBD2 (5 bases). The V end lost 1 base, the J end lost 7 bases, and 11 bases lay between the germline ends. The CDR3 runs 14 residues. From germline, CDR1 is MNHEY and CDR2 SVGAGI. The CDR3 sequence is CASSYLGVLNEQFF. The DNA for the CDR3 is TGTGCCAGCAGTTACTTGGGAGTACTAAATGAGCAGTTCTTC.

The chain links TRBV4-1 to TRBJ1-2; perhaps TRBD1 as D (6 bases). The ends were cut back, 2 bases at V and 5 bases at J, with 9 bases in the middle. This CDR3 comprises 13 residues. Germline CDR1 MGHRA, CDR2 YSYEKL. This CDR3 reads CASSQSTGYGYTF. CDR3 sequence (DNA): TGCGCCAGCAGCCAATCGACAGGATATGGCTACACCTTC.

This chain links TRBV25-1 with TRBJ1-4, with D hard to call. Germline values: CDR1 MGHDK, CDR2 SYGVNS. The V end was cut by 7 bases, the J end by 3 bases, with 12 bases between. This CDR3 region has 14 residues. The CDR3 bases are TGTGCCAGCATAGGGTGGGGAGCTAATGAAAAACTGTTTTTT. Amino acid sequence: CASIGWGANEKLFF.

The rearrangement uses TRBV5-1 and TRBJ2-7; D remains unclear. Between the trimmed V and J ends, which lost 0 bases and 7 bases, there was a span of 5 bases. The CDR3 contains 11 residues. The V gene's germline CDR1 is SGHRS and CDR2 YFSETQ. This CDR3 is CASSLDQEQYF. Here the CDR3 DNA reads TGCGCCAGCAGCTTGGACCAGGAGCAGTACTTC.

The chain links TRBV7-2 to TRBJ1-2; D may be TRBD1 (6 bases). Germline-derived CDR1 and CDR2 are SGHTA and FQGNSA. The CDR3 loop spans 13 amino acids. V was cut by 5 bases and J by 2 bases, with 9 bases left in between. CDR3 sequence reads: CASSPGQNYGYTF. In nucleotides, the CDR3 is TGTGCCAGCAGCCCCGGACAGAACTATGGCTACACCTTC.

The rearrangement joins TRBV28 to TRBJ1-6; TRBD1 matches at 10 bases. V shed 6 bases and J 7 bases; nucleotides not matched to a gene: 3. Germline V lookup: CDR1 MDHEN, CDR2 SYDVKM. There are 14 residues in the CDR3. Written as DNA, the CDR3 is TGTGCCAGCAGGGGGGACAGGGGAAATTCACCCCTCCACTTT. Translation: CASRGDRGNSPLHF.

The chain links TRBV7-7 to TRBJ2-1, with 8 bases matching TRBD1. CDR1 and CDR2 (germline): SSHAT, FNYEAQ (reference sequence). J lost 4 bases, V lost 5 bases, and 10 bases had no gene match. The CDR3 runs 16 residues. Here the CDR3 reads CASSLGAGQAYNEQFF. The CDR3 DNA follows: TGTGCCAGCAGCCTAGGCGCGGGACAGGCATACAATGAGCAGTTCTTC.

The V call is TRBV6-4, the J call TRBJ1-6, with TRBD1 identical over 10 bases. The CDR3 has 14 amino acids. Trimming removed 6 bases from V and 10 bases from J; junction bases left unmatched: 6. Germline CDR1 MRHNA, CDR2 SNTAGT. The CDR3 loop is CASSTGTGESPLHF. The CDR3 DNA reads TGTGCCAGCAGCACCGGGACAGGGGAATCACCCCTCCACTTT.

The chain employs TRBV27 and TRBJ2-4, with TRBD1 matching 9 bases. Trimming removed 4 bases from V and 8 bases from J; junction bases left unmatched: 6. The germline V gene has CDR1 MNHEY and CDR2 SMNVEV (reference sequence). The CDR3 length is 14 residues. CDR3 sequence reads: CASSSTGGEHIQYF. The CDR3 DNA follows: TGTGCCAGCAGTTCAACAGGGGGCGAGCACATTCAGTACTTC.

There are a few counts of this clone. This rearrangement joins TRBV7-2 to TRBJ1-6, with 7 bases identical to TRBD1. V lost 1 base to trimming and J lost 9 bases; unmatched junction nucleotides: 15. CDR1 is SGHTA, CDR2 FQGNSA, per germline. The CDR3 contains 18 residues. This CDR3 reads CASSLVGQGVGKSSPLHF. The CDR3 DNA is TGTGCCAGCAGCTTAGTCGGGCAGGGGGTCGGAAAATCTTCACCCCTCCACTTT.

The rearrangement joins TRBV15 to TRBJ1-2, with a tentative D call TRBD1 (6 bases). V dropped 0 bases and J dropped 7 bases, with 12 bases sitting between them. Germline assignment: CDR1 LNHNV and CDR2 YYDKDF (reference sequence). This CDR3 comprises 14 residues. CDR3 DNA sequence: TGTGCCACCAGCAGAGATTCACAGGGCCTTGGCTACACCTTC. It specifies CATSRDSQGLGYTF.

The chain joins TRBV28 to TRBJ2-1; 14 bases map to TRBD2. This CDR3 is 19 amino acids long. The V segment lost 6 bases and the J segment 3 bases; nucleotides outside the gene matches: 13. CDR1 and CDR2 (germline): MDHEN, SYDVKM. The CDR3 is CASSQYHRGLAGGYNEQFF. The CDR3 nucleotides read TGTGCCAGCAGCCAATACCACCGAGGACTAGCGGGAGGCTACAATGAGCAGTTCTTC.

The chain links TRBV4-3 to TRBJ2-1, with 7 positions matching TRBD2. J gave up 7 bases and V 4 bases, and 13 bases lay outside the gene matches. CDR3 size: 16 residues. From germline, CDR1 is LGHNA and CDR2 YSLEER. The CDR3 DNA reads TGCGCCAGCAGCCCAGGCAGCGGGGCCCCATGGAATGAGCAGTTCTTC. Protein: CASSPGSGAPWNEQFF.

This rearrangement joins TRBV11-2 to TRBJ2-3, with a weak D call TRBD2 (5 bases). Germline loops: CDR1 SGHAT, CDR2 FQNNGV. V lost 4 bases to trimming and J lost 3 bases, with 11 bases between them. CDR3 length: 14 amino acids. Here the CDR3 reads CASSSLSGTDTQYF. In DNA, the CDR3 is TGTGCCAGCAGCTCCCTATCGGGGACAGATACGCAGTATTTT.

This clone has just a few counts. The chain links TRBV7-9 to TRBJ1-4; 7 nucleotides agree with TRBD1. V was pared by 8 bases and J by 5 bases, with 5 bases of the junction left unmatched. This CDR3 spans 13 amino acids. Germline values: CDR1 SEHNR, CDR2 FQNEAQ (reference sequence). CDR3 sequence: CASFRGANEKLFF. CDR3 nucleotides: TGTGCCAGCTTCAGGGGGGCAAATGAAAAACTGTTTTTT.

This chain joins TRBV6-5 and TRBJ2-7, with 8 bases that match TRBD2. There are 15 residues in the CDR3. CDR1 is MNHEY and CDR2 is SVGAGI in the germline V gene. With V trimmed by 6 bases and J by 0 bases, 7 bases remained unmatched. For the CDR3, the DNA is TGTGCCAGCAGGCCGACTAGCGCGCACTCCTACGAGCAGTACTTC. Amino acid sequence: CASRPTSAHSYEQYF.